This T cell receptor (beta chain) was sequenced for a study of cytomegalovirus exposure and HLA in healthy donors. Whole-study results and caveats: CMV serostatus was the sole immune exposure information available.

The PCR was carried out with 60 Vbeta primers and 13 Jbeta primers. Here immunoSEQ multiplex PCR was the method, and the copy in TCRdb shows in-frame clones only, minus some. The sample lists 210,000 or so clones, around 85% seen once, with under 0.25% in the top ten. The ends were cut back, 3 bases at V and 6 bases at J, with 11 bases in the middle. In germline, CDR1 is MGHDK, CDR2 SYGVNS. The CDR3 has 14 amino acids. This clone was counted once. Its antigen is still unknown. The V gene is TRBV25-1, the J gene TRBJ1-4; D possibly corresponds to TRBD1 (5 bases). The origin of this receptor is a girl between 2 and 10 years old in good health and CMV-seronegative. The material sequenced was PBMCs. CDR3 sequence: CASSEGRRDEKLFF. In DNA form, the CDR3 reads TGTGCCAGCAGTGAGGGGCGCAGGGATGAAAAACTGTTTTTT.